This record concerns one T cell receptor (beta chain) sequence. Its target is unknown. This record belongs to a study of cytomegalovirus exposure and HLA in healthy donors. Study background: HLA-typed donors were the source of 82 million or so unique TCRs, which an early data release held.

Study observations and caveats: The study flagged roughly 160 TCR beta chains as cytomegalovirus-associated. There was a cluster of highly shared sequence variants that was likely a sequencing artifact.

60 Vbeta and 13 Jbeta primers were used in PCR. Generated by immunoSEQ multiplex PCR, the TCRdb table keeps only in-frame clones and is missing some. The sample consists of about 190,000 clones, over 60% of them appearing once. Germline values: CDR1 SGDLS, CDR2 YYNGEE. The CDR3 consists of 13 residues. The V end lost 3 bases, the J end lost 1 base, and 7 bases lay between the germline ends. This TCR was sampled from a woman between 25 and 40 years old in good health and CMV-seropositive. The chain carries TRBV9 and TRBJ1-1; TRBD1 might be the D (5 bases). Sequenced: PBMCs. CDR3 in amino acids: CASSATANTEAFF. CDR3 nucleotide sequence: TGTGCCAGCAGCGCGACAGCGAACACTGAAGCTTTCTTT.